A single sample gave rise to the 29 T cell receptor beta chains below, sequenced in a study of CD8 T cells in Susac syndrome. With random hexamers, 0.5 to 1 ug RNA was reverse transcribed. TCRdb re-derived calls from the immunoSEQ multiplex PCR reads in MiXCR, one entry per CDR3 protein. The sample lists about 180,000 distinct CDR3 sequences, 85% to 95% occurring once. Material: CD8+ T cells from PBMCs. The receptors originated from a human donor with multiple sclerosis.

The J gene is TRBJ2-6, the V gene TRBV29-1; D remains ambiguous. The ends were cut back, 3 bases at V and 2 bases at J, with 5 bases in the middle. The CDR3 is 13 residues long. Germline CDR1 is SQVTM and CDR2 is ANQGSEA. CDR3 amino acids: CSVETTGANVLTF. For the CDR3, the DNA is TGCAGCGTTGAGACAACTGGGGCCAACGTCCTGACTTTC.

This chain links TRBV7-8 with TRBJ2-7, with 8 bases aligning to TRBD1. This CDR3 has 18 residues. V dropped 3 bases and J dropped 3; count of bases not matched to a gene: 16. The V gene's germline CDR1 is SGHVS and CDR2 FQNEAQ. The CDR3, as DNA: TGTGCCAGCAGCTTGCACAGGGGGTTAGGGCCGGCAGACTACGAGCAGTACTTC. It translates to CASSLHRGLGPADYEQYF.

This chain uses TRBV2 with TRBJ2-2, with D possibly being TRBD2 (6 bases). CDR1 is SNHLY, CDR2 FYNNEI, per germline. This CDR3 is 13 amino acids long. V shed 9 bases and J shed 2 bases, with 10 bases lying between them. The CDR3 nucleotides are TGTGCCAGGGGGGACTCCAACACCGGGGAGCTGTTTTTT. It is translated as CARGDSNTGELFF.

The CDR3 loop reads CASSEGGAWEQYF. The CDR3 DNA reads TGTGCCAGCAGCGAGGGAGGGGCTTGGGAGCAGTACTTC. The chain joins TRBV9 to TRBJ2-7, with TRBD2 matching 7 bases. Germline lookup yields CDR1 SGDLS and CDR2 YYNGEE. The trim removed 3 bases at V and 7 bases at J, leaving 7 bases unmatched. The CDR3 sequence is 13 residues long.

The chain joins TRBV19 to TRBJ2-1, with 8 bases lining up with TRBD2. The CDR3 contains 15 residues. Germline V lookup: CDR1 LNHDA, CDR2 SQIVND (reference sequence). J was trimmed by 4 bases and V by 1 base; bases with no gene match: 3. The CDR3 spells CASSIGSGGYNEQFF. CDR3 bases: TGTGCCAGTAGTATAGGAAGCGGGGGATACAATGAGCAGTTCTTC.

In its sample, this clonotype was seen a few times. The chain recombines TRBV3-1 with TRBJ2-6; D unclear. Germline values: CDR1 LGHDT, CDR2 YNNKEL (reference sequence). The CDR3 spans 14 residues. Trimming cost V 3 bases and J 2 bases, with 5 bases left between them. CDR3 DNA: TGTGCCAGCAGCCAGGGTACTGGGGCCAACGTCCTGACTTTC. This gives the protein CASSQGTGANVLTF.

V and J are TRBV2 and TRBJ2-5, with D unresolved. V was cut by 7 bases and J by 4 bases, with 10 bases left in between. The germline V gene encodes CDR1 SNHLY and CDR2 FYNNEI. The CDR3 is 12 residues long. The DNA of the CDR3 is TGTGCCAGCAAGGCTAGGCGAGAGACCCAGTACTTC. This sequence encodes CASKARRETQYF.

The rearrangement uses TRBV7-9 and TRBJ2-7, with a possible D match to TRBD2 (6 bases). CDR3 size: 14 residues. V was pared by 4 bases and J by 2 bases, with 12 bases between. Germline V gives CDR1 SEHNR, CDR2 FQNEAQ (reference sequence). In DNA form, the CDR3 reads TGTGCCAGCAGCTCCTCGGGAGCCCCCTACGAGCAGTACTTC. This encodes CASSSSGAPYEQYF.

CDR3 sequence: CASSLSQIQETQYF. The CDR3 DNA reads as TGTGCCAGCAGTTTAAGCCAAATCCAAGAGACCCAGTACTTC. V gene TRBV28 combines with J gene TRBJ2-5, with D unclear. This CDR3 has 14 amino acids. CDR1 and CDR2 (germline): MDHEN, SYDVKM. V was cut by 2 bases and J by 1 base, with 8 bases left in between.

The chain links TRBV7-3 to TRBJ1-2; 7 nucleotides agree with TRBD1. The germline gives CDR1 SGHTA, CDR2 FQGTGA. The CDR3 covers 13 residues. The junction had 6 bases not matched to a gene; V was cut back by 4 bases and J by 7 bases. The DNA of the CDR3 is TGTGCCAGCAGCTCCTCGACAGGGTTTGGCTACACCTTC. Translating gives CASSSSTGFGYTF. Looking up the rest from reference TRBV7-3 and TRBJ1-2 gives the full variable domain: GAGVSQTPSNKVTEKGKYVELRCDPISGHTALYWYRQSLGQGPEFLIYFQGTGAADDSGLPNDRFFAVRPEGSVSTLKIQRTERGDSAVYLCASSSSTGFGYTFGSGTRLTVV.

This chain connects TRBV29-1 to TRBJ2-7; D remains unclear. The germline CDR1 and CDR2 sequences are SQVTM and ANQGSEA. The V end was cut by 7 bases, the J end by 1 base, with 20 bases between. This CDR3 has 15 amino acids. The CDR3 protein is CSAHVEGRPSYEQYF. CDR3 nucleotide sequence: TGCAGCGCCCACGTCGAAGGCAGGCCTTCCTACGAGCAGTACTTC.

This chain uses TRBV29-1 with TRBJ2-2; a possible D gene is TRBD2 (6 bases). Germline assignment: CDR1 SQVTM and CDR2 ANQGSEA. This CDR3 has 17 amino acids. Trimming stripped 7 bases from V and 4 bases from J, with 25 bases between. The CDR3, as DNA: TGCAGCGCCCGAATCCCACACGGACGGGGGACCACCGGGGAGCTGTTTTTT. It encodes CSARIPHGRGTTGELFF.

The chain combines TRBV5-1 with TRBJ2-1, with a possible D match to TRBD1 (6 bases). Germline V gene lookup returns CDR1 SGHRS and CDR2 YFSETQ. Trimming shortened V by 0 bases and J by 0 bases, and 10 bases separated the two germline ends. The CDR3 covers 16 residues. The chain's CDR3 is CASSLGDIPSYNEQFF. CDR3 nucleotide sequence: TGCGCCAGCAGCTTGGGGGACATACCCTCCTACAATGAGCAGTTCTTC.

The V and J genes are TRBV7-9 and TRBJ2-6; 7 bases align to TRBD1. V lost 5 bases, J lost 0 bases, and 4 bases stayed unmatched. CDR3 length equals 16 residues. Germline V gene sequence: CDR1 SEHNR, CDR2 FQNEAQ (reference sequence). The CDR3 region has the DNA TGTGCCAGCAGCGCGGACAGGCCCTCTGGGGCCAACGTCCTGACTTTC. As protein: CASSADRPSGANVLTF.

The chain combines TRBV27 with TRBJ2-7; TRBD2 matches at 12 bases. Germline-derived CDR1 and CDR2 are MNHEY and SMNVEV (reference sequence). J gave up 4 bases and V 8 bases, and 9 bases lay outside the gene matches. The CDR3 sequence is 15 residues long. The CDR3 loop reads CASGPLAGGLYEQYF. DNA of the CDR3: TGTGCCAGCGGGCCACTAGCGGGGGGCCTTTACGAGCAGTACTTC.

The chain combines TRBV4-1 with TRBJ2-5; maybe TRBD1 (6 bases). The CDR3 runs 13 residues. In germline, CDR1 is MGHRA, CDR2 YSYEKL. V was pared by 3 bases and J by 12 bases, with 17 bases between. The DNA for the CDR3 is TGCGCCAGCAGCCACCCGAGGGGGAGTAAGAAGTACTTC. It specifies CASSHPRGSKKYF.

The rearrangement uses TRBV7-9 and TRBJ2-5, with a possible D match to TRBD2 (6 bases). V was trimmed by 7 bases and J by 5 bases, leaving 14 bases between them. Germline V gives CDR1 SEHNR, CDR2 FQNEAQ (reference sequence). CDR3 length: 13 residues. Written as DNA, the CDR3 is TGTGCCAGCACCAAGACTAGTTCGGAGACCCAGTACTTC. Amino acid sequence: CASTKTSSETQYF.

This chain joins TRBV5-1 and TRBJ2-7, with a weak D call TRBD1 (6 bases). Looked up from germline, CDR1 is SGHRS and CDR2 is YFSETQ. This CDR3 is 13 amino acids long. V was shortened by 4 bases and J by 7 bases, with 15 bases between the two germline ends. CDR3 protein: CASSAPGQREQYF. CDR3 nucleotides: TGCGCCAGCAGCGCCCCGGGACAACGAGAGCAGTACTTC.

CDR3 sequence (DNA): TGTGCCAGCAGCACCGCGAGCGGGGTTACAGATACGCAGTATTTT. Its protein product is CASSTASGVTDTQYF. V usage is TRBV9 and J usage is TRBJ2-3; the match to TRBD2 covers 7 bases. V was clipped by 4 bases and J by 3 bases; unmatched bases: 8. Germline assignment: CDR1 SGDLS and CDR2 YYNGEE. This CDR3 has 15 amino acids.

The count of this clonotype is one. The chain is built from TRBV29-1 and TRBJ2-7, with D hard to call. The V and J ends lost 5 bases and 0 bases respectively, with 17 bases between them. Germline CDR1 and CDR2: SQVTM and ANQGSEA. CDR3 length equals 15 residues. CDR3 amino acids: CSVWLKAVNSYEQYF. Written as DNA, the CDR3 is TGCAGCGTTTGGTTGAAGGCAGTAAACTCCTACGAGCAGTACTTC.

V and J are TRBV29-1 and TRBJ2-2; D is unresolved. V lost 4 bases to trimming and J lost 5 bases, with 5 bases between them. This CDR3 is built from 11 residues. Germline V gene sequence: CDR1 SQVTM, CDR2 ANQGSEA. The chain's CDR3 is CSVALTGELFF. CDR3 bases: TGCAGCGTTGCGTTGACCGGGGAGCTGTTTTTT.

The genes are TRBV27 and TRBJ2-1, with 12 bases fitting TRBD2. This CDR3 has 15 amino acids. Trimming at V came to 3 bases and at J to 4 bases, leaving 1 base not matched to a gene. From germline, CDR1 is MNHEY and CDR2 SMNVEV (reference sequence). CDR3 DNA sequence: TGTGCCAGCAGTTTGACTAGCGGGAGTTACAATGAGCAGTTCTTC. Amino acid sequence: CASSLTSGSYNEQFF.

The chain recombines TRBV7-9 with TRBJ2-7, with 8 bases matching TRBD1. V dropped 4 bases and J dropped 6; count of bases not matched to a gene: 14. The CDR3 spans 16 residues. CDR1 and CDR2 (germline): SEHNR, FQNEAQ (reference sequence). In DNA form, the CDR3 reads TGTGCCAGCAGCTATCCAGGGGGCCTGGATCTGACCGAGCAGTACTTC. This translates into CASSYPGGLDLTEQYF.

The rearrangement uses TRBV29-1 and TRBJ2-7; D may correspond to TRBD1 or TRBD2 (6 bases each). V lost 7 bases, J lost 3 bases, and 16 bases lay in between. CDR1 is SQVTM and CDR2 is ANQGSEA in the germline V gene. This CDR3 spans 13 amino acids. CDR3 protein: CSAYSGGLYEQYF. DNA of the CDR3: TGCAGCGCGTACTCCGGGGGCCTCTACGAGCAGTACTTC.

The CDR3, as DNA: TGTGCCAGCAGTTTTGTAGCGGAAGAGACCCAGTACTTC. Protein: CASSFVAEETQYF. This chain uses TRBV27 with TRBJ2-5; tentatively, D is TRBD2 (6 bases). CDR1 is MNHEY and CDR2 is SMNVEV in the germline V gene (reference sequence). CDR3 size: 13 residues. Deletions cut 3 bases from V and 3 bases from J, with 8 bases between.

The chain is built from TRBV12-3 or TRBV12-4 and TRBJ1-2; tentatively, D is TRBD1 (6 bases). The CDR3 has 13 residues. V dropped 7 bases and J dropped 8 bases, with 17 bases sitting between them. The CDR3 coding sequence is TGTGCCAGCACTAAGGGGGGGTTGAGCGGCTACACCTTC. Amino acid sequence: CASTKGGLSGYTF.

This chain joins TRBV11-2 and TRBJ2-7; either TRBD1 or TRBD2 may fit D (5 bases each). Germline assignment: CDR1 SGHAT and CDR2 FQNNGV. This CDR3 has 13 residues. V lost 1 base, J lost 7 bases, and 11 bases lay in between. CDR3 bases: TGTGCCAGCAGCTTAGCTGCTTGGGGGGAGCAGTACTTC. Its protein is CASSLAAWGEQYF.

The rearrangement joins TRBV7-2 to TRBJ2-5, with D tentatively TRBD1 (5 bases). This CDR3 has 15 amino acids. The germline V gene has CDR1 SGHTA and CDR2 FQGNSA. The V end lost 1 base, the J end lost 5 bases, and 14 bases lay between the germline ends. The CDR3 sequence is CASSLVRGAGETQYF. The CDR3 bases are TGTGCCAGCAGCTTAGTGAGAGGTGCAGGGGAGACCCAGTACTTC.

The chain's CDR3 is CASSFGERNTEAFF. The CDR3 nucleotides are TGTGCCAGCAGCTTCGGGGAGAGGAACACTGAAGCTTTCTTT. The chain couples TRBV13 to TRBJ1-1; unclear D gene. This CDR3 has 14 amino acids. Trimming pared 3 bases from V and 1 base from J, leaving 9 bases between. The V gene's germline CDR1 is PRHDT and CDR2 FYEKMQ (reference sequence).